This TCR beta chain was retrieved from a study of shared clonotypes between healthy human individuals. The method was immunoSEQ multiplex PCR; TCRdb's version includes in-frame clones alone and lacks a portion of them. The profile shows some 2.1 million clones, just under 95% of them singletons. This CDR3 is 14 amino acids long. From germline, CDR1 is GTSNPN and CDR2 SVGIG (reference sequence). With 5 bases clipped from V and 9 bases from J, the junction kept 9 bases outside the gene matches. Naive CD8 cells comprised CD45RO-negative, CCR7-positively selected cells, excluding terminally differentiated effector memory CD45RA+ cells.

Sequencing input: naive CD8+ T cells from PBMCs. The chain combines TRBV30 with TRBJ2-1; 11 bases are a match to TRBD2. This receptor was taken from a man aged 18 to 30 in good health. Some clones in this sample may be carry-over from other donors' samples. The CDR3 DNA is TGTGCCTGGGGAGTCACAGGACTAGCGGGTGAGCAGTTCTTC. Protein: CAWGVTGLAGEQFF.